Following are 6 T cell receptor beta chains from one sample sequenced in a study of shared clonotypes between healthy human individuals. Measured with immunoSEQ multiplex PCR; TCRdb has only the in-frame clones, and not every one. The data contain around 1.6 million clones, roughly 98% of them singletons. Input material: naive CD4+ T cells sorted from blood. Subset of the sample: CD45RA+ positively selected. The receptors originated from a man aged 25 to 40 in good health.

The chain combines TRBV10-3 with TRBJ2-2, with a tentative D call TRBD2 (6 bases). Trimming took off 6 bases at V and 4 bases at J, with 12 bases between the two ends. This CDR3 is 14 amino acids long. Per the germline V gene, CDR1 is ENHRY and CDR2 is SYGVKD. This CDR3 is CAIRPGLATGELFF. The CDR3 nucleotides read TGTGCCATCAGGCCGGGACTGGCCACCGGGGAGCTGTTTTTT.

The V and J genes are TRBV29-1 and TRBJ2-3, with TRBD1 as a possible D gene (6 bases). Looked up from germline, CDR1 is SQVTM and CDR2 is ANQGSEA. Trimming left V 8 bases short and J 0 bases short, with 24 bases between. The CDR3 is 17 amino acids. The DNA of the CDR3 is TGCAGCCGCCCAGGAACAGGGAAACCGACTAGCACAGATACGCAGTATTTT. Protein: CSRPGTGKPTSTDTQYF.

CDR3 sequence (DNA): TGTGCCAGCAGCTCGACACTAGCGGGAGGGCCCTACAATGAGCAGTTCTTC. Its translation is CASSSTLAGGPYNEQFF. The V call is TRBV11-2, the J call TRBJ2-1; TRBD2 matches 13 bases. V gave up 4 bases and J gave up 2 bases; unmatched junction bases: 5. The CDR3 loop spans 17 amino acids. The germline V gene encodes CDR1 SGHAT and CDR2 FQNNGV.

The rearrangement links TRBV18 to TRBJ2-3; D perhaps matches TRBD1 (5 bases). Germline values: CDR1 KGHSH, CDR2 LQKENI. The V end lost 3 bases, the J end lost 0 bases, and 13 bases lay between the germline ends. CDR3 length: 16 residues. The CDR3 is CASSPLTASSTDTQYF. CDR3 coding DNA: TGTGCCAGCTCACCTTTGACAGCCTCTAGCACAGATACGCAGTATTTT. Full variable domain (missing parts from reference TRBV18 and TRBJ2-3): NAGVMQNPRHLVRRRGQEARLRCSPMKGHSHVYWYRQLPEEGLKFMVYLQKENIIDESGMPKERFSAEFPKEGPSILRIQQVVRGDSAAYFCASSPLTASSTDTQYFGPGTRLTVL.

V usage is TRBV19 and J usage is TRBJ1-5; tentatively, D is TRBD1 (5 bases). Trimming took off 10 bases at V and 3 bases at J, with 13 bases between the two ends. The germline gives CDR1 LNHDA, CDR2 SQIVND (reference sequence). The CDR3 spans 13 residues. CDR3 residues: CAISGTVNQPQHF. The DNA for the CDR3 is TGTGCCATTAGCGGGACTGTCAATCAGCCCCAGCATTTT.

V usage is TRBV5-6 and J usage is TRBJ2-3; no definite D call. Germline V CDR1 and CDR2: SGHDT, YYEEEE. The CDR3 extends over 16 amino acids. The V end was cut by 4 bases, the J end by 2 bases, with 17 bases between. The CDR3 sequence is CASSDNQAQHTDTQYF. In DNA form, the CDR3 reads TGTGCCAGCAGCGACAACCAGGCACAGCACACAGATACGCAGTATTTT.